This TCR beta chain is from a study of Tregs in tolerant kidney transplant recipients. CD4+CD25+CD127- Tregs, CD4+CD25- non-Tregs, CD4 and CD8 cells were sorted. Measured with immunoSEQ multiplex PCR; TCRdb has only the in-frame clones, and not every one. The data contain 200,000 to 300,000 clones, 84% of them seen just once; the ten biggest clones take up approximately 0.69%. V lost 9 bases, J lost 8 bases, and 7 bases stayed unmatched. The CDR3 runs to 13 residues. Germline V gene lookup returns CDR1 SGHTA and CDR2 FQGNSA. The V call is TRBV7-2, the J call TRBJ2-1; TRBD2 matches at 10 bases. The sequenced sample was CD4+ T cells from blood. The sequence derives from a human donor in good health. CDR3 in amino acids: CARPSGRAYEQFF. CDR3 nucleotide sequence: TGTGCCAGGCCAAGCGGGAGGGCCTATGAGCAGTTCTTC.